Shown below are 19 T cell receptor beta chains from a single sample sequenced in a study of blood T cell repertoires in COVID-19. Using immunoSEQ multiplex PCR, the repertoire was profiled, and TCRdb retains in-frame clones only, with some absent. Counted here are around 120,000 clones, around three quarters occurring once; the ten biggest clones make up 4%. The sequenced sample consisted of peripheral blood. The receptor set was obtained from a woman aged 80 or older with acute or convalescent COVID-19.

This sequence joins TRBV30 and TRBJ2-2, with D maybe TRBD1 (6 bases). CDR1 and CDR2 from the germline V gene are GTSNPN and SVGIG (reference sequence). The CDR3 spans 15 residues. V was clipped by 0 bases and J by 9 bases, with 17 bases between them. DNA for the CDR3: TGTGCCTGGAGTGTCGGTCCGGCAGGGGATAGGGAGCTGTTTTTT. Encoded protein: CAWSVGPAGDRELFF.

The rearrangement joins TRBV10-1 to TRBJ1-2, with 10 bases matching TRBD1. The CDR3 covers 15 residues. The junction had 6 bases not matched to a gene; V was cut back by 3 bases and J by 5 bases. CDR1 and CDR2 from the germline V gene are WNHNN and SYGVQD (reference sequence). In nucleotides, the CDR3 is TGCGCCAGCAGTGAAGACAGGGGGCGGTGGTATGGCTACACCTTC. Translated: CASSEDRGRWYGYTF.

The V call is TRBV27, the J call TRBJ2-3; 10 bases map to TRBD2. CDR1 and CDR2 (germline): MNHEY, SMNVEV (reference sequence). The CDR3 runs 16 residues. V was pared by 6 bases and J by 2 bases, with 8 bases of the junction left unmatched. CDR3 DNA sequence: TGTGCCAGCAGACCGAGACTAGCGGGTGACACAGATACGCAGTATTTT. It codes for CASRPRLAGDTDTQYF.

A few counts support this clone. The chain has TRBV28 and TRBJ1-2; tentative D call: TRBD1 (6 bases). CDR1 and CDR2 from the germline V gene are MDHEN and SYDVKM. The CDR3 extends over 14 amino acids. The germline V and J ends were trimmed by 5 bases and 7 bases, with 17 bases remaining between them. CDR3 nucleotides: TGTGCCAGCAGTCCCCCCCTCGGGACATTTGGCTACACCTTC. Its translation: CASSPPLGTFGYTF.

CDR3 in DNA: TGTGCCAGCAGTTTCTCTAGAAAAGGGACTGGCACAGATACGCAGTATTTT. Encoded protein: CASSFSRKGTGTDTQYF. The rearrangement joins TRBV28 to TRBJ2-3, with D perhaps TRBD2 (6 bases). Germline lookup yields CDR1 MDHEN and CDR2 SYDVKM. The CDR3 has 17 amino acids. The V end lost 3 bases, the J end lost 1 base, and 17 bases lay between the germline ends.

The gene calls are TRBV2 and TRBJ1-5, with 10 bases fitting TRBD1. This CDR3 spans 13 amino acids. Germline V lookup: CDR1 SNHLY, CDR2 FYNNEI. Trimming cost V 7 bases and J 7 bases; bases outside gene matches: 4. CDR3 in DNA: TGTGCCAGCACAGACAGGGGGCGGCAGCCCCAGCATTTT. Protein: CASTDRGRQPQHF.

The gene calls are TRBV7-2 and TRBJ2-1; 10 bases line up with TRBD2. The CDR3 loop spans 16 amino acids. Losses at the gene ends were 2 bases for V and 3 bases for J; bases not matched to a gene: 4. Per the germline V gene, CDR1 is SGHTA and CDR2 is FQGNSA. The CDR3 is CASSLTGTSVYNEQFF. In nucleotides, the CDR3 is TGTGCCAGCAGCTTAACGGGGACTAGCGTCTACAATGAGCAGTTCTTC. Full variable domain (missing parts from reference TRBV7-2 and TRBJ2-1): GAGVSQSPSNKVTEKGKDVELRCDPISGHTALYWYRQSLGQGLEFLIYFQGNSAPDKSGLPSDRFSAERTGGSVSTLTIQRTQQEDSAVYLCASSLTGTSVYNEQFFGPGTRLTVL.

This clone occurred many times. V and J are TRBV29-1 and TRBJ1-1; a weak D match, TRBD1 (5 bases). Per the germline V gene, CDR1 is SQVTM and CDR2 is ANQGSEA. The CDR3 runs 12 residues. Deletions cut 5 bases from V and 8 bases from J, with 15 bases between. CDR3: CSVLAPTVEAFF. CDR3 coding DNA: TGCAGCGTTTTAGCCCCGACAGTAGAAGCTTTCTTT. Supplemented by reference TRBV29-1 and TRBJ1-1, the full variable domain reads SAVISQKPSRDICQRGTSLTIQCQVDSQVTMMFWYRQQPGQSLTLIATANQGSEATYESGFVIDKFPISRPNLTFSTLTVSNMSPEDSSIYLCSVLAPTVEAFFGQGTRLTVV.

The V gene is TRBV12-3 or TRBV12-4, the J gene TRBJ2-1; tentative D call: TRBD2 (6 bases). The CDR3 is 13 residues long. Trimming stripped 7 bases from V and 7 bases from J, with 14 bases between. The CDR3, as DNA: TGTGCCAGCACGCGGGGCAGAGATAATGAGCAGTTCTTC. Its protein is CASTRGRDNEQFF.

The rearrangement joins TRBV19 to TRBJ1-2; 7 bases map to TRBD1. Germline loops: CDR1 LNHDA, CDR2 SQIVND (reference sequence). CDR3 size: 15 residues. V shed 3 bases, J shed 1 base, and the junction held 5 bases outside the gene matches. The CDR3 region is CASSINRGLNYGYTF. CDR3 nucleotide sequence: TGTGCCAGTAGTATCAACAGGGGCCTTAACTATGGCTACACCTTC.

The chain links TRBV15 to TRBJ1-2; 7 bases line up with TRBD1. V gave up 4 bases and J gave up 7 bases; unmatched junction bases: 9. The germline gives CDR1 LNHNV, CDR2 YYDKDF (reference sequence). The CDR3 is made up of 14 amino acids. The CDR3 is CATSKEGGSGGYTF. The DNA of the CDR3 is TGTGCCACCAGCAAGGAAGGGGGCTCGGGTGGCTACACCTTC.

The sample holds a few counts of this clone. The chain carries TRBV7-9 and TRBJ1-5, with D perhaps matching TRBD1 (5 bases). Per the germline V gene, CDR1 is SEHNR and CDR2 is FQNEAQ (reference sequence). Trimming took off 4 bases at V and 4 bases at J, with 11 bases between the two ends. The CDR3 loop spans 14 amino acids. CDR3 amino acids: CASSSSGRNQPQHF. In nucleotides, the CDR3 is TGTGCCAGCAGCTCTTCAGGGCGGAATCAGCCCCAGCATTTT.

V gene TRBV28 combines with J gene TRBJ2-5; 8 positions match TRBD1. This CDR3 is built from 14 residues. Germline V gene data show CDR1 as MDHEN and CDR2 as SYDVKM. With V trimmed by 7 bases and J by 5 bases, 9 bases remained unmatched. This CDR3 reads CASIPRGQAETQYF. CDR3 DNA sequence: TGTGCCAGCATCCCGCGGGGACAGGCGGAGACCCAGTACTTC.

V usage is TRBV11-2 and J usage is TRBJ1-2; the match to TRBD1 covers 7 bases. In germline, CDR1 is SGHAT, CDR2 FQNNGV. J gave up 5 bases and V 1 base, and 7 bases lay outside the gene matches. This CDR3 contains 15 residues. The CDR3: CASSLASGGFYGYTF. The CDR3, as DNA: TGTGCCAGCAGCTTAGCCTCAGGGGGATTTTATGGCTACACCTTC.

The rearrangement uses TRBV5-1 and TRBJ2-1; 10 nucleotides align to TRBD1. This CDR3 spans 15 amino acids. Trimming at V came to 0 bases and at J to 8 bases, leaving 5 bases not matched to a gene. Germline CDR1 reads SGHRS; CDR2 reads YFSETQ. The chain's CDR3 is CASSLDDRGRHEQFF. The CDR3 region has the DNA TGCGCCAGCAGCTTGGATGACAGGGGGCGGCATGAGCAGTTCTTC. The full variable domain, rest sourced from reference TRBV5-1 and TRBJ2-1, is KAGVTQTPRYLIKTRGQQVTLSCSPISGHRSVSWYQQTPGQGLQFLFEYFSETQRNKGNFPGRFSGRQFSNSRSEMNVSTLELGDSALYLCASSLDDRGRHEQFFGPGTRLTVL.

The rearrangement links TRBV18 to TRBJ2-7, with 11 nucleotides matching TRBD2. This CDR3 is 16 amino acids long. Germline V gene lookup returns CDR1 KGHSH and CDR2 LQKENI. Trimming removed 5 bases from V and 6 bases from J; junction bases left unmatched: 12. CDR3 sequence reads: CASSFGLAGGAPEQYF. In DNA, the CDR3 is TGTGCCAGCTCATTCGGACTAGCGGGCGGAGCACCCGAGCAGTACTTC.

The rearrangement links TRBV29-1 to TRBJ1-2, with D perhaps matching TRBD1 (6 bases). Trimming shortened V by 3 bases and J by 8 bases, and 19 bases separated the two germline ends. The CDR3 contains 14 residues. Germline lookup yields CDR1 SQVTM and CDR2 ANQGSEA. Here the CDR3 reads CSVEVGALVRGYTF. CDR3 sequence (DNA): TGCAGCGTTGAGGTGGGGGCGCTTGTGAGGGGCTACACCTTC.

This chain uses TRBV28 with TRBJ1-1; D is perhaps TRBD1 (6 bases). Germline V lookup: CDR1 MDHEN, CDR2 SYDVKM. V was clipped by 7 bases and J by 6 bases, with 21 bases between them. This CDR3 spans 15 amino acids. The CDR3 reads CASKGGAGERAEAFF. The DNA for the CDR3 is TGTGCCAGCAAGGGGGGGGCCGGGGAACGGGCTGAAGCTTTCTTT.

The chain recombines TRBV6-5 with TRBJ1-1; tentatively, D is TRBD1 (5 bases). Germline CDR1 MNHEY, CDR2 SVGAGI. The V and J ends lost 0 bases and 2 bases respectively, with 10 bases between them. The CDR3 has 15 amino acids. The CDR3 spells CASSYSGQSNTEAFF. CDR3 DNA: TGTGCCAGCAGTTACTCGGGGCAGTCTAACACTGAAGCTTTCTTT.